This record looks at one TCR beta chain sequence and its context. The entry originates in a study of T cells in localized non-small cell lung cancer. The trim removed 1 base at V and 3 bases at J, leaving 15 bases unmatched. From germline, CDR1 is SGHDT and CDR2 YYEEEE. The CDR3 extends over 18 amino acids. TCRdb keeps only in-frame clones here, not all; method: immunoSEQ multiplex PCR. The data hold some 39,000 clones, with more than 75% observed a single time. The clonotype originates from a woman aged 35 to 70 with stage II squamous cell lung carcinoma. This material consisted of PBMCs, taken before any cancer treatment. The V gene is TRBV5-6, the J gene TRBJ2-7, with 8 bases lining up with TRBD2. In nucleotides, the CDR3 is TGTGCCAGCAGCTTGACAGGGTGGAGACGGGAGGGGTTCTACGAGCAGTACTTC. Amino acids: CASSLTGWRREGFYEQYF.